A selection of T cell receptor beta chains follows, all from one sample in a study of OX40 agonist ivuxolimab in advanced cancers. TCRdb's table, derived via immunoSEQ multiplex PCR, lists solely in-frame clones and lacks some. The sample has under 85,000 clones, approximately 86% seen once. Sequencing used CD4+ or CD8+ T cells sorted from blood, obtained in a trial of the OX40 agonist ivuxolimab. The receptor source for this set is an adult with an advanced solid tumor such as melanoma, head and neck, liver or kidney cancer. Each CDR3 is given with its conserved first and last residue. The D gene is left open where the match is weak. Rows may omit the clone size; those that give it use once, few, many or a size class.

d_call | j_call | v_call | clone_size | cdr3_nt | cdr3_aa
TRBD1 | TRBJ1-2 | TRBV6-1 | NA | TGTGCCAGCAGGCCGGGAGGACAGGTCTATGGCTACACCTTC | CASRPGGQVYGYTF
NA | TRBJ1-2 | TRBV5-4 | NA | TGTGCCAGCGTCCTCACCGGGACTAACTATGGCTACACCTTC | CASVLTGTNYGYTF
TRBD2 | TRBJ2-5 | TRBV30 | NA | TGTGCCTGGAGTGTCACTAGCGGGGGGTCCCAGTACTTC | CAWSVTSGGSQYF
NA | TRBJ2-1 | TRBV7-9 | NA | TGTGCCAGCAGCTCGACGGGCGGTGAGCAGTTCTTC | CASSSTGGEQFF
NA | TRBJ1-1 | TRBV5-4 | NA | TGTGCCAGCAGCCGCAACTCTCGGACGGTTAACACTGAAGCTTTCTTT | CASSRNSRTVNTEAFF
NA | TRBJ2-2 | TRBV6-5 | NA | TGTGCCACCGCACCGGGGGTCGGGTCAACCGGGGAGCTGTTTTTT | CATAPGVGSTGELFF
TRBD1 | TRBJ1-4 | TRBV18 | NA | TGTGCCAGCTTGCGGGACAGGGGTGAAAAACTGTTTTTT | CASLRDRGEKLFF
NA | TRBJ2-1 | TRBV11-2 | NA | TGTGCCAGCAGCTTGACCCTGAGAGGGGGGGACAATGAGCAGTTCTTC | CASSLTLRGGDNEQFF
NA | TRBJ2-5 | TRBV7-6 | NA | TGTGCCAGCAGGCTTTACTCAGACGTGGGGGGGACCCAGTACTTC | CASRLYSDVGGTQYF
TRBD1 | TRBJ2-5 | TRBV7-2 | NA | TGTGCCAGCAGCTACCAAACAGGGGTAGGCCAAGAGACCCAGTACTTC | CASSYQTGVGQETQYF
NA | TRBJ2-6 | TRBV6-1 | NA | TGTGCCAGCGAAAGCTCTGGGGCCAACGTCCTGACTTTC | CASESSGANVLTF
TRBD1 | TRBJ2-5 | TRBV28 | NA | TGTGCCAGCAGCTGGACAGGGAGCGAGACCCAGTACTTC | CASSWTGSETQYF
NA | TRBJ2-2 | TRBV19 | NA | TGTGCCACCCGGGAGTCCTCGAACACCGGGGAGCTGTTTTTT | CATRESSNTGELFF
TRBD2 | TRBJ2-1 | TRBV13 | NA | TGTGCCAGCAGACAGGCTAGCGGGAGTGAGGTTGAGCAGTTCTTC | CASRQASGSEVEQFF
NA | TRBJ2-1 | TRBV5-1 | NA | TGCGCCAGCAGATGGACCAATGAGCAGTTCTTC | CASRWTNEQFF
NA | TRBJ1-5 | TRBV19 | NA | TGTGCCGCGGGGGGGCGAAGCAATCAGCCCCAGCATTTT | CAAGGRSNQPQHF
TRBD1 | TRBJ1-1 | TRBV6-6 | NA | TGTGCCAGCAGTCGCCCGGGACAGCTGAACACTGAAGCTTTCTTT | CASSRPGQLNTEAFF
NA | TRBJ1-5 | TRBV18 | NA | TGTGCCAGCTCACCAGGGGGGGCGCCGGGCAATCAGCCCCAGCATTTT | CASSPGGAPGNQPQHF
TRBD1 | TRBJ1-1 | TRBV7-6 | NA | TGTGCCAGCAGCCGGGGGACAGTCAAGAACACTGAAGCTTTCTTT | CASSRGTVKNTEAFF
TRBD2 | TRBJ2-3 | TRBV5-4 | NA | TGTGCCAGCAGCCATACTAGCGGAGGCCGCTGGGGGCAGTATTTT | CASSHTSGGRWGQYF
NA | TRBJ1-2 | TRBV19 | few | TGTGCCAGTAGCGAACAGTGGAGCTATGGCTACACCTTC | CASSEQWSYGYTF
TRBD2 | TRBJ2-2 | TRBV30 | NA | TGTGCCTGGCGGCGGGGGAGGGACACCGGGGAGCTGTTTTTT | CAWRRGRDTGELFF
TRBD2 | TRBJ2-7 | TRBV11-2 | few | TGTGCCAGCAGCTCACTCAGCGGGGGGGCCCCCTACGAGCAGTACTTC | CASSSLSGGAPYEQYF
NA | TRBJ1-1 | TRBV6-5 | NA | TGTGCCAGCAGGTCGGGCAGAGGATCGACTGAAGCTTTCTTT | CASRSGRGSTEAFF
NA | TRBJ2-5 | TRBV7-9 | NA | TGTGCCAGCAAAAAGGGAGAGACCCAGTACTTC | CASKKGETQYF
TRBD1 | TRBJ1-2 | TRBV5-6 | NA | TGTGCCAGCAGTTTGGGGACAGTCTATGGCTACACCTTC | CASSLGTVYGYTF
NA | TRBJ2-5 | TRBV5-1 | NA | TGCGCCAGCAGCGTAACAGGGTTAGAGACCCAGTACTTC | CASSVTGLETQYF
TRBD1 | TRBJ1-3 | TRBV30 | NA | TGTGCCTGGTTCCAGGGGGTCTCTGGAAACACCATATATTTT | CAWFQGVSGNTIYF
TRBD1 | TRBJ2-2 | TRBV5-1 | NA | TGCGCCAGCAGCGCACAGGGGGCCCACGGGGAGCTGTTTTTT | CASSAQGAHGELFF
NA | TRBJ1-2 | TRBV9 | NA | TGTGCCAGCAGCTCGGGACTTTATGGCTACACCTTC | CASSSGLYGYTF
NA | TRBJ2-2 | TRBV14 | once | TGTGCCAGCAGCCAAGCCCTTTTGACCGGGGAGCTGTTTTTT | CASSQALLTGELFF
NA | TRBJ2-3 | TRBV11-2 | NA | TGTGCCAGCAGCTTAGGGAGTATACCAGGGGATACGCAGTATTTT | CASSLGSIPGDTQYF
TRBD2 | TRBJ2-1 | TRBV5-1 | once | TGCGCCAGCAGCTCCTGGACTAGCGGGACCAAGATATACAATGAGCAGTTCTTC | CASSSWTSGTKIYNEQFF
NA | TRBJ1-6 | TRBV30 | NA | TGTGCCTGGAGTGAAGGGACTCCTAATTCACCCCTCCACTTT | CAWSEGTPNSPLHF
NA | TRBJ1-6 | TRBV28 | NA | TGTGCCAGCAGTTTAAGGTCCTCCTATAATTCACCCCTCCACTTT | CASSLRSSYNSPLHF
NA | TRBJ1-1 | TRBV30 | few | TGTGCCTGGAGGGCTCAGATGAACACTGAAGCTTTCTTT | CAWRAQMNTEAFF
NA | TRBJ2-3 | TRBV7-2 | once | TGTGCCAGCAGCTTAGAAGAGACCACGCAGTATTTT | CASSLEETTQYF
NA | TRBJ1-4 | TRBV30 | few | TGTGCCTGGAGTGCCGCTCGGGAAAAACTGTTTTTT | CAWSAAREKLFF
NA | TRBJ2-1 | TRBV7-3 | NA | TGTGCCAGCAGCTTAACGGGATCCATGTACAATGAGCAGTTCTTC | CASSLTGSMYNEQFF
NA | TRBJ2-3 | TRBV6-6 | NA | TGTGCCAGCATCCCGGGGGGCACAGATACGCAGTATTTT | CASIPGGTDTQYF
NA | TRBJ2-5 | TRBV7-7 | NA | TGTGCCAGCAGCTCCCCCTCCATGGGCCAAGAGACCCAGTACTTC | CASSSPSMGQETQYF
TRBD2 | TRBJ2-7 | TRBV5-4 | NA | TGTGCCAGCAGCTCCGCGGCGAACAGGATAGCGGGGCAATACGAGCAGTACTTC | CASSSAANRIAGQYEQYF